A single sample is the source of the 28 T cell receptor beta chains below, sequenced in a study of T cell changes during pregnancy in multiple sclerosis. The data were produced by immunoSEQ multiplex PCR, yet TCRdb's version contains in-frame clones alone and is incomplete. The table records about 68,000 clones, about 92% of them present only once. The starting material was peripheral blood, obtained in the second trimester of pregnancy. These receptors all stem from a female donor in good health, enrolled as a control in a pregnancy study.

V usage is TRBV7-3 and J usage is TRBJ1-2; 7 positions match TRBD1. The trim removed 7 bases at V and 5 bases at J, leaving 4 bases unmatched. The CDR3 loop spans 12 amino acids. Germline loops: CDR1 SGHTA, CDR2 FQGTGA. CDR3 protein: CASIRDSYGYTF. CDR3 nucleotide sequence: TGTGCCAGCATCCGGGACAGTTATGGCTACACCTTC.

The chain combines TRBV4-1 with TRBJ2-3, with a tentative D call TRBD1 (5 bases). CDR1 MGHRA and CDR2 YSYEKL come from the germline V gene. The V and J ends lost 3 bases and 8 bases respectively, with 15 bases between them. The CDR3 loop spans 14 amino acids. The CDR3 loop reads CASSHILDSTTQYF. The CDR3 nucleotides are TGCGCCAGCAGCCACATTCTCGACAGTACTACGCAGTATTTT.

The V and J genes are TRBV5-1 and TRBJ2-7; 11 positions match TRBD2. This CDR3 spans 15 amino acids. The V gene's germline CDR1 is SGHRS and CDR2 YFSETQ. V lost 4 bases, J lost 1 base, and 4 bases stayed unmatched. The CDR3 bases are TGCGCCAGCAGCGCCGGGACTAGCGGTTCCTACGAGCAGTACTTC. Amino acid sequence: CASSAGTSGSYEQYF.

This chain connects TRBV7-9 to TRBJ1-5; 10 positions agree with TRBD1. The CDR3 is made up of 16 amino acids. Germline lookup yields CDR1 SEHNR and CDR2 FQNEAQ (reference sequence). V lost 4 bases, J lost 0 bases, and 3 bases stayed unmatched. This CDR3 is CASSSDRGNSNQPQHF. CDR3 in DNA: TGTGCCAGCAGCTCGGACAGGGGGAATAGCAATCAGCCCCAGCATTTT.

This chain's CDR3 is CASSQDREGAVSGELFF. The CDR3 bases are TGCGCCAGCAGCCAAGATCGGGAGGGAGCGGTTTCCGGGGAGCTGTTTTTT. The chain uses TRBV4-3 and TRBJ2-2, with 8 positions matching TRBD2. Germline-derived CDR1 and CDR2 are LGHNA and YSLEER. The CDR3 consists of 17 residues. With V trimmed by 0 bases and J by 6 bases, 9 bases remained unmatched.

The chain links TRBV6-5 to TRBJ1-1, with D unresolved. CDR1 and CDR2 (germline): MNHEY, SVGAGI. V lost 2 bases, J lost 5 bases, and 9 bases lay in between. The CDR3 consists of 13 residues. The CDR3 DNA follows: TGTGCCAGCAGTTACAATGAGGGAACTGAAGCTTTCTTT. It encodes CASSYNEGTEAFF.

This chain joins TRBV28 and TRBJ2-5; 8 nucleotides line up with TRBD2. This CDR3 region has 15 residues. Losses at the gene ends were 3 bases for V and 3 bases for J; bases not matched to a gene: 6. Germline lookup yields CDR1 MDHEN and CDR2 SYDVKM. The CDR3 here is CASSFSGGGEETQYF. The DNA for the CDR3 is TGTGCCAGCAGTTTCTCGGGAGGGGGAGAAGAGACCCAGTACTTC.

The chain carries TRBV5-1 and TRBJ2-1; 11 bases line up with TRBD2. This CDR3 has 15 residues. V lost 4 bases and J lost 8; bases outside the gene matches: 8. Germline assignment: CDR1 SGHRS and CDR2 YFSETQ. CDR3 in amino acids: CASSQTSGSGYEQFF. As DNA, the CDR3 is TGCGCCAGCAGCCAAACTAGCGGGAGTGGGTATGAGCAGTTCTTC.

The J gene is TRBJ2-3, the V gene TRBV28; TRBD2 matches at 7 bases. This CDR3 has 17 amino acids. J was trimmed by 3 bases and V by 7 bases; bases with no gene match: 16. In germline, CDR1 is MDHEN, CDR2 SYDVKM. In nucleotides, the CDR3 is TGTGCCAGCACCCCATTCGCCCAAAAGGGAGGGACAGATACGCAGTATTTT. It translates to CASTPFAQKGGTDTQYF.

V and J are TRBV28 and TRBJ2-5; possibly TRBD1 for D (6 bases). V gave up 4 bases and J gave up 4 bases, with 13 bases separating them. The CDR3 has 14 residues. Germline V gene lookup returns CDR1 MDHEN and CDR2 SYDVKM. CDR3 sequence reads: CASSWGEGVETQYF. The CDR3 DNA is TGTGCCAGCAGTTGGGGTGAGGGGGTAGAGACCCAGTACTTC.

The chain combines TRBV28 with TRBJ1-5; 7 bases fit TRBD1. The CDR3 consists of 16 residues. Germline V gene lookup returns CDR1 MDHEN and CDR2 SYDVKM. With 2 bases clipped from V and 2 bases from J, the junction kept 6 bases outside the gene matches. CDR3 sequence (DNA): TGTGCCAGCAGTTTAATTCGGGACAGAGGCAATCAGCCCCAGCATTTT. The encoded protein is CASSLIRDRGNQPQHF.

The rearrangement uses TRBV1 and TRBJ1-5. TRBV1 is tagged as a pseudogene. The CDR3 sequence is 13 residues long. The CDR3 DNA is TGCACCAGCAGCCGGGAGAGGCGTCAGCCCCAGCATTTT. The encoded protein is CTSSRERRQPQHF.

This chain uses TRBV5-1 with TRBJ1-2, with a possible D match to TRBD1 (5 bases). Per the germline V gene, CDR1 is SGHRS and CDR2 is YFSETQ. This CDR3 is built from 15 residues. Trimming left V 0 bases short and J 4 bases short, with 13 bases between. As DNA, the CDR3 is TGCGCCAGCAGCTTGGGATGGGGAACAGGCTATGGCTACACCTTC. Translated, it gives CASSLGWGTGYGYTF.

This chain connects TRBV30 to TRBJ1-1, with a weak D call TRBD1 (5 bases). CDR1 is GTSNPN, CDR2 SVGIG, per germline (reference sequence). V was clipped by 1 base and J by 4 bases, with 13 bases between them. The CDR3 loop spans 14 amino acids. The CDR3 loop is CAWSAGGGRTEAFF. CDR3 nucleotide sequence: TGTGCCTGGAGTGCGGGGGGGGGACGCACTGAAGCTTTCTTT.

The V and J genes are TRBV5-1 and TRBJ2-1, with 12 nucleotides matching TRBD2. V was clipped by 0 bases and J by 2 bases; unmatched bases: 0. CDR1 is SGHRS, CDR2 YFSETQ, per germline. This CDR3 is built from 16 residues. The CDR3 DNA sequence: TGCGCCAGCAGCTTGGGACTAGCGGGAGCCTACAATGAGCAGTTCTTC. It yields the protein CASSLGLAGAYNEQFF.

The chain carries TRBV5-1 and TRBJ2-2; 7 bases align to TRBD1. This CDR3 is 15 amino acids long. Germline CDR1 reads SGHRS; CDR2 reads YFSETQ. J was trimmed by 4 bases and V by 4 bases; bases with no gene match: 7. CDR3 DNA sequence: TGCGCCAGCAGCCCGACAGGGAAGGGCACCGGGGAGCTGTTTTTT. Translating it yields CASSPTGKGTGELFF.

This rearrangement joins TRBV21-1 to TRBJ1-5. TRBV21-1 is annotated as a pseudogene. This CDR3 contains 15 residues. DNA of the CDR3: TGTGCCGGGGACGGAGGGCCGTCTTGCAATCAGCCCCAGCATTTT. Its translation: CAGDGGPSCNQPQHF.

To note about this clone: The sample has other DNA sequences that encode this CDR3 too. The genes are TRBV19 and TRBJ2-1; TRBD2 is a possible D gene (5 bases). From germline, CDR1 is LNHDA and CDR2 SQIVND (reference sequence). The CDR3 extends over 15 amino acids. V lost 2 bases and J 0 bases, leaving 8 bases between the germline ends. Here the CDR3 reads CASSISGSSYNEQFF. In DNA, the CDR3 is TGTGCCAGTAGTATAAGTGGGAGCTCCTACAATGAGCAGTTCTTC.

The rearrangement uses TRBV7-9 and TRBJ2-3; 10 nucleotides line up with TRBD1. The ends lost 5 bases at V and 2 bases at J; junction bases unmatched: 4. The CDR3 is made up of 15 amino acids. Germline V gene data show CDR1 as SEHNR and CDR2 as FQNEAQ (reference sequence). CDR3 sequence reads: CASSVTGGLTDTQYF. DNA of the CDR3: TGTGCCAGCAGCGTGACAGGGGGCCTCACAGATACGCAGTATTTT.

This chain joins TRBV19 and TRBJ2-3; a possible D gene is TRBD1 (6 bases). Looked up from germline, CDR1 is LNHDA and CDR2 is SQIVND (reference sequence). The V end was cut by 10 bases, the J end by 2 bases, with 16 bases between. This CDR3 has 14 amino acids. CDR3 sequence (DNA): TGTGCCACCCGGACAGAGCCCCACACAGATACGCAGTATTTT. It codes for CATRTEPHTDTQYF.

This clone was counted once. V gene TRBV18 combines with J gene TRBJ2-3, with D possibly TRBD2 on 6 matching bases. V lost 3 bases to trimming and J lost 2 bases, with 27 bases between them. The CDR3 is 20 residues long. The germline gives CDR1 KGHSH, CDR2 LQKENI. The CDR3 reads CASSPFPAGRMMSSTDTQYF. The DNA of the CDR3 is TGTGCCAGCTCACCGTTCCCTGCGGGAAGGATGATGTCCTCCACAGATACGCAGTATTTT.

This rearrangement joins TRBV28 to TRBJ2-1, with TRBD2 identical over 8 bases. The germline V gene has CDR1 MDHEN and CDR2 SYDVKM. This CDR3 has 16 residues. V lost 5 bases and J lost 4; bases outside the gene matches: 10. CDR3 DNA sequence: TGTGCCAGCAGTCTTCCCCTTGCGGGAGGATACAATGAGCAGTTCTTC. Translated, it gives CASSLPLAGGYNEQFF.

This clone appeared once. This chain connects TRBV5-8 to TRBJ1-4, with 7 bases identical to TRBD1. Germline V gene sequence: CDR1 SGHTS, CDR2 YDEGEE. V lost 2 bases to trimming and J lost 0 bases; unmatched junction nucleotides: 4. The CDR3 consists of 16 residues. CDR3 sequence: CASSFGQDTTNEKLFF. The CDR3 DNA is TGTGCCAGCAGCTTCGGACAGGATACAACTAATGAAAAACTGTTTTTT.

The V call is TRBV5-1, the J call TRBJ2-5, with 12 positions matching TRBD2. The junction had 7 bases not matched to a gene; V was cut back by 1 base and J by 3 bases. This CDR3 is 17 amino acids long. Per germline, CDR1 SGHRS and CDR2 YFSETQ. The CDR3 region is CASSLLPSGGGKETQYF. CDR3 bases: TGCGCCAGCAGCTTGTTACCTAGCGGGGGGGGAAAAGAGACCCAGTACTTC.

This chain uses TRBV9 with TRBJ2-4; D not certain. Germline V gene sequence: CDR1 SGDLS, CDR2 YYNGEE. This CDR3 has 13 residues. The ends were cut back, 3 bases at V and 9 bases at J, with 13 bases in the middle. The CDR3: CASSDPHSGIQYF. CDR3 in DNA: TGTGCCAGCAGCGACCCGCACTCTGGCATTCAGTACTTC. The whole variable domain, remainder taken from reference TRBV9 and TRBJ2-4, is DSGVTQTPKHLITATGQRVTLRCSPRSGDLSVYWYQQSLDQGLQFLIQYYNGEERAKGNILERFSAQQFPDLHSELNLSSLELGDSALYFCASSDPHSGIQYFGAGTRLSVL.

CDR3 DNA: TGTGCCAGTAGCCGCCAGGGGGGAGCTAGGGAGACCCAGTACTTC. It is translated as CASSRQGGARETQYF. The chain has TRBV5-5 and TRBJ2-5; the D gene is possibly TRBD1 (7 bases). The CDR3 runs to 15 residues. Per the germline V gene, CDR1 is SGHKS and CDR2 is YYEKEE (reference sequence). Trimming cost V 8 bases and J 5 bases, with 22 bases left between them. Full variable domain (rest looked up from reference TRBV5-5 and TRBJ2-5): DAGVTQSPTHLIKTRGQQVTLRCSPISGHKSVSWYQQVLGQGPQFIFQYYEKEERGRGNFPDRFSARQFPNYSSELNVNALLLGDSALYLCASSRQGGARETQYFGPGTRLLVL.

The CDR3 coding sequence is TGTGCCAGCAACGGACTAGCGCCTGCCTACGAGCAGTACTTC. Amino acid sequence: CASNGLAPAYEQYF. The gene calls are TRBV6-1 and TRBJ2-7; 9 bases agree with TRBD2. With 7 bases clipped from V and 2 bases from J, the junction kept 6 bases outside the gene matches. CDR1 is MNHNS and CDR2 is SASEGT in the germline V gene. The CDR3 contains 14 residues.

The chain joins TRBV7-3 to TRBJ2-1; D is unclear. The CDR3 extends over 13 amino acids. Between the trimmed V and J ends, which lost 5 bases and 6 bases, there was a span of 11 bases. Germline values: CDR1 SGHTA, CDR2 FQGTGA. CDR3: CASSPNSLNEQFF. CDR3 in DNA: TGTGCCAGCAGCCCAAACTCCCTCAATGAGCAGTTCTTC.